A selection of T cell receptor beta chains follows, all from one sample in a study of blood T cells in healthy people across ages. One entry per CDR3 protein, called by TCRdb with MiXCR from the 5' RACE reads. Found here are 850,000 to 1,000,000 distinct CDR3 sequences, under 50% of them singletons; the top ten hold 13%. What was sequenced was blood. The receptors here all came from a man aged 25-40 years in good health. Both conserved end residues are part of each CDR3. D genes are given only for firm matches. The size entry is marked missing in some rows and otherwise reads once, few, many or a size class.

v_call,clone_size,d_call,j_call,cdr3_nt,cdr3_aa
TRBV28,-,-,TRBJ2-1,TGCGCCGAGGGGGACAATGAGCAGTTCTTC,CAEGDNEQFF
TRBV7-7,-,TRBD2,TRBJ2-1,TGTGCTAGCAGCTTGGGGACTAGCGGGGTTTACAATGGGCAGTTCTTC,CASSLGTSGVYNGQFF
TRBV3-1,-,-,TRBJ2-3,TGTGCCAGCAGCCAGAGGGGACCGGATACGCAGTATTTT,CASSQRGPDTQYF
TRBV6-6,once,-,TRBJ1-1,TGTGCCAGCAGTGACTCCGTGGGGAACACTGAAGCTTTCTTT,CASSDSVGNTEAFF
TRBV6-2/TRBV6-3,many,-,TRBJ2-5,TGTGCCAGCAGCTCCGGGACCGCAAGCGAGACCCAGTACTTC,CASSSGTASETQYF
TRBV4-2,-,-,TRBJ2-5,TGTGCCAGCAGCCCGGACCAAAGGGGTTTGGAGACCCAGTACTTC,CASSPDQRGLETQYF
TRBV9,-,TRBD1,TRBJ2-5,TGTGCCAGCAGCCCGGGACAGGGGCGGCAAGAGACCCAGTACTTC,CASSPGQGRQETQYF
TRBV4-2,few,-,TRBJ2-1,TGTGCCAGCAGCCAAGAGGGCAGCTATGAGCAGTTCTTC,CASSQEGSYEQFF
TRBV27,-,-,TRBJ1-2,TGTGCCAGCAGTGTAATCGGAGTCGGTAGTGGCTACACCTTC,CASSVIGVGSGYTF
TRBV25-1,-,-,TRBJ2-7,TGTGCCAGCAGTGAACCGGGTGGCCCCTACAATGAGCAGTACTTC,CASSEPGGPYNEQYF
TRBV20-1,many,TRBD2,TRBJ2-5,TGCAGTGCTAGACCGAGGGGACTAGCGGGGGGCCAGCAGACCCAGTACTTC,CSARPRGLAGGQQTQYF
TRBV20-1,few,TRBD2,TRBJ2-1,TGCAGTGCTAGAAAGGAGACTAGCCGGAGGTACAATGAGCAGTTCTTC,CSARKETSRRYNEQFF
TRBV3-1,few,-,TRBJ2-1,TGTGCCAGCAGCCAATGGGGGATTTTCCCCTACAATGAGCAGTTCTTC,CASSQWGIFPYNEQFF
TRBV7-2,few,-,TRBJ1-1,TGTGCCAGCGGCCAGAGGGGGGGCGCGGACACTGAAGCTTTCTTT,CASGQRGGADTEAFF
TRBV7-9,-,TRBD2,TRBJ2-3,TGTGCCAGCAGATCAAGCGGGGCGAGCACAGATACGCAGTATTTT,CASRSSGASTDTQYF
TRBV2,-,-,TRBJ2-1,TGTGCCAGCATGGAGAGCGGGCTTAATGAGCAGTTCTTC,CASMESGLNEQFF
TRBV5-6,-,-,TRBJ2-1,TGTGCCAGCAGCCTACTGGCCGCGGGGATGTACAATGAGCAGTTCTTC,CASSLLAAGMYNEQFF
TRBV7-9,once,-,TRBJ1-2,TGTGCCAGCAGCTTAGTCGGACCCCATCCCAACTATGGCTACACCTTC,CASSLVGPHPNYGYTF
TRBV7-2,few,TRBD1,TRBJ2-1,TGTGCCAGCAGCTTAGTTGGGACAGACTCCTACAATGAGCAGTTCTTC,CASSLVGTDSYNEQFF
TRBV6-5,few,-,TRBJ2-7,TGTGCCAGCAGTTACCAGACAGGCTACGAGCAGTACTTC,CASSYQTGYEQYF
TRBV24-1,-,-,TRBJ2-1,TGTGCCACCAGTGATGTAGGGGGGGCGGACAATGAGCAGTTCTTC,CATSDVGGADNEQFF
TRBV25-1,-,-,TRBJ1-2,TGTGCCAGCAGTGAAAATGGCGGCTACACCTTC,CASSENGGYTF
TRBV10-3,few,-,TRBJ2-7,TGTGCCATCAGTGAGTCCGCGGAGTCCTACGAGCAGTACTTC,CAISESAESYEQYF
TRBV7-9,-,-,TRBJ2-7,TGTGCCAGCAGCTGGGCGGGATACTACGAGCAGTACTTC,CASSWAGYYEQYF
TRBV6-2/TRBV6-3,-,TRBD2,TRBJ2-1,TGTGCCAGCAGTTACCCCAGGCTAGCGGGGAGAAATGAGCAGTTCTTC,CASSYPRLAGRNEQFF
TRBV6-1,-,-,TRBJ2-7,TGTGCCAGCAGCGCTGGGATAATCTACGAGCAGTACTTC,CASSAGIIYEQYF
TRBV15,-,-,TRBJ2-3,TGTGCCACCAGCAGAATAGACCGGTTAAGAAGCACAGATACGCAGTATTTT,CATSRIDRLRSTDTQYF
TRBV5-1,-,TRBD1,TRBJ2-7,TGCGCCAGCAGCTTGGATGGGACAGATCCCTACGAGCAGTACTTC,CASSLDGTDPYEQYF
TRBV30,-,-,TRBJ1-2,TGTGCCTGGAGTGTAGGTAGAGGGATGTATGGCTACACCTTC,CAWSVGRGMYGYTF
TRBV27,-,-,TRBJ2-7,TGTGCCAGCAGTTTAACTGCCATCTACGAGCAGTACTTC,CASSLTAIYEQYF
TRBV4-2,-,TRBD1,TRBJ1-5,TGTGCCAGCAGCCTGGGACAGCCCAGTCAGCCCCAGCATTTT,CASSLGQPSQPQHF
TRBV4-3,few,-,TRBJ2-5,TGCGCCAGCAGCCAAGAGGTTCCGGGCCAACAAGAGACCCAGTACTTC,CASSQEVPGQQETQYF
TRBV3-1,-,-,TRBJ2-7,TGTGCCAGCAGCCAAGATTTGACGGGCCCCCTTAGGTACTTC,CASSQDLTGPLRYF
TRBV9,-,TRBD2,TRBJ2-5,TGTGCCAGCAGCGTAGTTGCGGGGGGCAAAGAGACCCAGTACTTC,CASSVVAGGKETQYF
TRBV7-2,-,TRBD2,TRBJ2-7,TGTGCCAGCAGCGTCGGGAGGGACTACTACGAGCAGTACTTC,CASSVGRDYYEQYF
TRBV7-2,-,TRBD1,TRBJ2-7,TGTGCCAGCAGCCAAGGACAGGGAAGCGGCAAAAACATTCACTACTTC,CASSQGQGSGKNIHYF
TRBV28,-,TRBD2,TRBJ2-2,TGTGCCAGCGCTAGCGGGGGTACCGGGGAGCTGTTTTTT,CASASGGTGELFF
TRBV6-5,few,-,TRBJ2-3,TGTGCCAGCAGATCCGACGGGAATACGCAGTATTTT,CASRSDGNTQYF
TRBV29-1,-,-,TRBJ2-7,TGCAGCGTAGATACAGGTTTGTTCCCCTACGAGCAGTACTTC,CSVDTGLFPYEQYF
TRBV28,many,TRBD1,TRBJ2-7,TGTGCCAGCACCCGAGGGACAGCCTACGAGCAGTACTTC,CASTRGTAYEQYF
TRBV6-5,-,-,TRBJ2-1,TGTGCCAGCAGTTACTCGGCAGGGCCCTACAATGAGCAGTTCTTC,CASSYSAGPYNEQFF
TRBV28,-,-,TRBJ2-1,TGTGCCAGCAGTGTTGTCCAGGTTTACAATGAGCAGTTCTTC,CASSVVQVYNEQFF
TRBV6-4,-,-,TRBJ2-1,TGTGCCAGCATCCGGGGGCTGCCACGTAATGAGCAGTTCTTC,CASIRGLPRNEQFF
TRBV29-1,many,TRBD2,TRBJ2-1,TGCAGCGTTGTGATAGCGGGGGGCAATGAGCAGTTCTTC,CSVVIAGGNEQFF
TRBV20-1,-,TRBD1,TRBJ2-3,TGCAGTGCTAGAGACGGGACAGGCAGAGCTAGCACAGATACGCAGTATTTT,CSARDGTGRASTDTQYF
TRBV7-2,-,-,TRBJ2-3,TGTGCCAGCACCGTTGTGGCTAGCACGGATACGCAGTATTTT,CASTVVASTDTQYF
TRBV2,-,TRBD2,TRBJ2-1,TGTGCCAGCAGTGAAGCGCTTCCAGGACTAGCGGGGCGGAAGACCTACAATAAGCAGTTCTTC,CASSEALPGLAGRKTYNKQFF
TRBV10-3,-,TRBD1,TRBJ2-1,TGTGCCATCAGGGGGACAGGGCATAATGAGCAGTTCTTC,CAIRGTGHNEQFF
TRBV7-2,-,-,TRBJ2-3,TGTGCCAGCAGCACTTCAGGGGTCCCAGATACGCAGTATTTT,CASSTSGVPDTQYF
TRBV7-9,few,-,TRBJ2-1,TGTGCCAGCAGCTCTAGACAGTCTTTAATTTACAATGAGCAGTTCTTC,CASSSRQSLIYNEQFF
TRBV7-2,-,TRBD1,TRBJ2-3,TGTGCCAGCAGCCGGGACAGACATAGCGCAGATACGCAGTATTTT,CASSRDRHSADTQYF